These 31 T cell receptor beta chains originate from one sample sequenced in a study. One entry per CDR3 protein results from TCRdb running MiXCR on the RT-PCR reads. The sample includes almost 700,000 distinct CDR3 sequences, 14% seen only once; the top ten take 3.6%. Material: memory CD4+ T cells from blood. The receptors were gathered from a female donor in good health, serving as a healthy control.

The chain uses TRBV20-1 and TRBJ1-1; the D is unclear. Germline CDR1 and CDR2: DFQATT and SNEGSKA (reference sequence). The length of the CDR3 is 11 residues. V was trimmed by 0 bases and J by 6 bases, leaving 5 bases between them. Here the CDR3 reads CSARDNSEAFF. The DNA for the CDR3 is TGCAGTGCTAGAGATAACTCTGAAGCTTTCTTT.

J is TRBJ1-3 and V is TRBV7-2; D not certain. Trimming shortened V by 4 bases and J by 0 bases, and 16 bases separated the two germline ends. There are 17 residues in the CDR3. Looked up from germline, CDR1 is SGHTA and CDR2 is FQGNSA. The DNA for the CDR3 is TGTGCCAGCAGCTCCCCCCCACCAACTCACTCTGGAAACACCATATATTTT. Its translation: CASSSPPPTHSGNTIYF.

This rearrangement joins TRBV25-1 to TRBJ1-3; 10 positions agree with TRBD1. Trimming removed 1 base from V and 8 bases from J; junction bases left unmatched: 14. The CDR3 is made up of 18 amino acids. In germline, CDR1 is MGHDK, CDR2 SYGVNS. The CDR3 region has the DNA TGTGCCAGCAGTGAATTAAAAGGGGACAGGGGCAGCATATACACCATATATTTT. Amino acids: CASSELKGDRGSIYTIYF.

J is TRBJ1-1 and V is TRBV30, with 10 bases aligning to TRBD1. Germline trimming cut 5 bases from V and 4 bases from J; bases unmatched to any gene: 1. This CDR3 contains 12 residues. Germline V gene data show CDR1 as GTSNPN and CDR2 as SVGIG (reference sequence). This CDR3 is CAWGQGGTEAFF. The CDR3, as DNA: TGTGCCTGGGGACAGGGGGGCACTGAAGCTTTCTTT.

This clonotype was recorded once. The junction departs from the called germline gene at one end, perhaps through a read error. The chain carries TRBV18 and TRBJ2-1; 9 nucleotides agree with TRBD2. Germline-derived CDR1 and CDR2 are KGHSH and LQKENI. The CDR3 is 16 amino acids. The CDR3: CSSSPAGGTGYNEQFF. The DNA of the CDR3 is TGTTCCAGCTCACCAGCGGGAGGTACAGGCTACAATGAGCAGTTCTTC.

This clonotype was seen many times. V and J are TRBV5-6 and TRBJ2-1; TRBD2 agrees at 9 bases. The CDR3 runs 16 residues. Per the germline V gene, CDR1 is SGHDT and CDR2 is YYEEEE. Trimming at V came to 2 bases and at J to 4 bases, leaving 7 bases not matched to a gene. CDR3 sequence reads: CASSLDSGRVYNEQFF. In nucleotides, the CDR3 is TGTGCCAGCAGCTTAGATAGCGGGAGAGTATACAATGAGCAGTTCTTC.

This clonotype occurred a few times. The chain recombines TRBV20-1 with TRBJ1-4; maybe TRBD1 (6 bases). The CDR3 contains 13 residues. Germline V gives CDR1 DFQATT, CDR2 SNEGSKA (reference sequence). V was trimmed by 7 bases and J by 8 bases, leaving 17 bases between them. In DNA, the CDR3 is TGCAGTGTCCCCAAAACAGGGAGGGAAAAACTGTTTTTT. This sequence encodes CSVPKTGREKLFF.

In its sample, this clonotype was seen many times. Written as DNA, the CDR3 is TGCAGTGCTAGAGGAATATCACTAGCGGGAGGTGGGGATGAGCAGTTCTTC. Its translation is CSARGISLAGGGDEQFF. The chain carries TRBV20-1 and TRBJ2-1, with 12 bases fitting TRBD2. This CDR3 is 17 amino acids long. CDR1 and CDR2 from the germline V gene are DFQATT and SNEGSKA (reference sequence). V lost 1 base, J lost 8 bases, and 12 bases stayed unmatched.

This rearrangement joins TRBV5-1 to TRBJ2-3; 10 bases fit TRBD2. The CDR3 is 16 residues long. V lost 0 bases to trimming and J lost 4 bases; unmatched junction nucleotides: 5. Germline values: CDR1 SGHRS, CDR2 YFSETQ. The CDR3 nucleotides read TGCGCCAGCAGCTTGGAGCTAGCGGGGGACTCAGATACGCAGTATTTT. The encoded protein is CASSLELAGDSDTQYF.

The chain links TRBV3-1 to TRBJ2-7; D assignment may be TRBD1 or TRBD2 (5 bases each). The CDR3 has 13 amino acids. V was cut by 1 base and J by 9 bases, with 13 bases left in between. Germline V gene lookup returns CDR1 LGHDT and CDR2 YNNKEL (reference sequence). The CDR3 DNA sequence: TGTGCCAGCAGCCAAGCGGGACCGGGACCGCAGTACTTC. Translating it yields CASSQAGPGPQYF.

The chain couples TRBV28 to TRBJ2-7, with D possibly matching TRBD1 (6 bases). The CDR3 runs 14 residues. CDR1 MDHEN and CDR2 SYDVKM come from the germline V gene. The germline V and J ends were trimmed by 7 bases and 3 bases, with 16 bases remaining between them. The CDR3 region is CASTHGGVLYEQYF. CDR3 in DNA: TGTGCCAGCACGCATGGGGGCGTACTCTACGAGCAGTACTTC.

This clonotype was seen repeatedly, ten times or more. V and J are TRBV4-2 and TRBJ1-2, with a weak D call TRBD1 (6 bases). Trimming removed 0 bases from V and 4 bases from J, with 18 bases in between. CDR1 LGHNA and CDR2 YNFKEQ come from the germline V gene. The CDR3 extends over 17 amino acids. The CDR3 loop is CASSQDHSTGSRYGYTF. CDR3 sequence (DNA): TGTGCCAGCAGCCAAGATCACTCAACAGGGTCGCGCTATGGCTACACCTTC.

This clonotype was observed a few times. This chain connects TRBV27 to TRBJ1-5; D possibly corresponds to TRBD1 (6 bases). V shed 1 base and J shed 0 bases, with 22 bases lying between them. CDR1 is MNHEY and CDR2 is SMNVEV in the germline V gene (reference sequence). The CDR3 sequence is 20 residues long. In nucleotides, the CDR3 is TGTGCCAGCAGTTTATATTCCCGGGGCAGGGGAAAATATAGCAATCAGCCCCAGCATTTT. It codes for CASSLYSRGRGKYSNQPQHF.

This clonotype was detected ten times or more. The gene calls are TRBV7-6 and TRBJ2-5, with TRBD2 identical over 12 bases. CDR1 is SGHVS and CDR2 is FNYEAQ in the germline V gene. V shed 7 bases, J shed 5 bases, and the junction held 11 bases outside the gene matches. The CDR3 loop spans 16 amino acids. CDR3 in amino acids: CASTKTSGRIFETQYF. The CDR3 bases are TGTGCCAGCACAAAAACTAGCGGGAGGATCTTTGAGACCCAGTACTTC.

The chain uses TRBV18 and TRBJ2-3; D might be TRBD2 (5 bases). Germline V gene lookup returns CDR1 KGHSH and CDR2 LQKENI. Trimming stripped 3 bases from V and 1 base from J, with 8 bases between. This CDR3 is built from 14 residues. The CDR3 DNA reads TGTGCCAGCTCACCGGACTTGGGCACAGATACGCAGTATTTT. Residues: CASSPDLGTDTQYF.

This clonotype was recorded a few times. This may be a read error: a much more frequent sequence differs by one nucleotide. V is TRBV5-6 and J is TRBJ2-7; 9 bases are shared with TRBD1. The CDR3 extends over 13 amino acids. Germline-derived CDR1 and CDR2 are SGHDT and YYEEEE. V dropped 4 bases and J dropped 5; count of bases not matched to a gene: 4. CDR3 protein: CASSAGTGNEQYF. CDR3 DNA: TGTGCCAGCAGCGCCGGGACAGGGAACGAGCAGTACTTC. Complete variable domain (other parts from reference TRBV5-6 and TRBJ2-7): DAGVTQSPTHLIKTRGQQVTLRCSPKSGHDTVSWYQQALGQGPQFIFQYYEEEERQRGNFPDRFSGHQFPNYSSELNVNALLLGDSALYLCASSAGTGNEQYFGPGTRLTVT.

The chain is built from TRBV7-6 and TRBJ2-2, with a possible D match to TRBD2 (5 bases). The V end lost 4 bases, the J end lost 1 base, and 13 bases lay between the germline ends. Germline lookup yields CDR1 SGHVS and CDR2 FNYEAQ. The CDR3 has 16 residues. The CDR3 region has the DNA TGTGCCAGCAGCTCGGTGGGCGGGCTGAACACCGGGGAGCTGTTTTTT. As protein: CASSSVGGLNTGELFF.

This chain connects TRBV20-1 to TRBJ2-1, with TRBD2 matching over 11 bases. The junction had 8 bases not matched to a gene; V was cut back by 3 bases and J by 4 bases. The CDR3 covers 16 residues. Germline V gives CDR1 DFQATT, CDR2 SNEGSKA (reference sequence). CDR3 amino acids: CSASGTSGAIYNEQFF. CDR3 in DNA: TGCAGTGCTAGTGGGACTAGCGGCGCCATTTACAATGAGCAGTTCTTC.

This clonotype has ten or more counts. CDR3 region: CASSFRGRSYGYTF. CDR3 sequence (DNA): TGTGCCAGCAGTTTCAGGGGGCGCAGCTATGGCTACACCTTC. This chain uses TRBV12-3 or TRBV12-4 with TRBJ1-2; 8 bases are shared with TRBD1. The CDR3 runs to 14 residues. V lost 3 bases and J lost 4; bases outside the gene matches: 4.

At least ten counts were recorded for this clonotype. The chain recombines TRBV28 with TRBJ2-3; TRBD1 or TRBD2 may be the D gene (5 bases each). CDR1 is MDHEN, CDR2 SYDVKM, per germline. V was cut by 5 bases and J by 1 base, with 16 bases left in between. The CDR3 loop spans 16 amino acids. CDR3 sequence reads: CASSARSRDRTDTQYF. In DNA form, the CDR3 reads TGTGCCAGCAGTGCTCGGTCCCGGGACCGCACAGATACGCAGTATTTT.

The chain uses TRBV4-1 and TRBJ2-7, with TRBD2 as a possible D gene (6 bases). Trimming shortened V by 1 base and J by 0 bases, and 10 bases separated the two germline ends. This CDR3 has 15 residues. Germline CDR1 reads MGHRA; CDR2 reads YSYEKL. The CDR3 nucleotides are TGCGCCAGCAGCCAAGGGGACTGGAGCTCCTACGAGCAGTACTTC. Protein: CASSQGDWSSYEQYF.

This clonotype was picked up a small number of times. The chain has TRBV5-8 and TRBJ2-2; D gene uncertain. Trimming stripped 5 bases from V and 3 bases from J, with 11 bases between. The CDR3 length is 14 residues. CDR1 and CDR2 from the germline V gene are SGHTS and YDEGEE. The CDR3 coding sequence is TGTGCCAGCAGGAAGGACCTTTACACCGGGGAGCTGTTTTTT. Amino acid sequence: CASRKDLYTGELFF.

The CDR3 is CASSPVLGTVETQYF. The CDR3 coding sequence is TGCGCCAGCAGCCCCGTACTTGGGACGGTTGAGACCCAGTACTTC. The rearrangement joins TRBV5-1 to TRBJ2-5; D possibly matches TRBD1 or TRBD2 (5 bases each). The germline V and J ends were trimmed by 4 bases and 5 bases, with 18 bases remaining between them. The germline V gene has CDR1 SGHRS and CDR2 YFSETQ. The CDR3 sequence is 15 residues long.

The chain recombines TRBV4-3 with TRBJ1-4, with a weak D call TRBD1 (6 bases). V lost 0 bases and J lost 2, with 10 bases in between. The length of the CDR3 is 16 residues. Germline-derived CDR1 and CDR2 are LGHNA and YSLEER. The CDR3 sequence: CASSQDGQGTNEKLFF. The CDR3 DNA reads as TGCGCCAGCAGCCAAGATGGGCAGGGGACTAATGAAAAACTGTTTTTT.

This clonotype was found many times. The genes are TRBV10-3 and TRBJ2-1; 8 bases are shared with TRBD2. Losses at the gene ends were 0 bases for V and 2 bases for J; bases not matched to a gene: 6. Germline-derived CDR1 and CDR2 are ENHRY and SYGVKD. This CDR3 region has 17 residues. The chain's CDR3 is CAISESVGSGAYNEQFF. The CDR3 region has the DNA TGTGCCATCAGTGAGTCAGTGGGTAGCGGGGCCTACAATGAGCAGTTCTTC.

This clonotype was found many times. The chain links TRBV12-3 or TRBV12-4 to TRBJ1-2; D possibly corresponds to TRBD1 (5 bases). The CDR3 extends over 13 amino acids. V dropped 5 bases and J dropped 6 bases, with 13 bases sitting between them. The CDR3 protein is CASSPGPYDGYTF. CDR3 in DNA: TGTGCCAGCAGTCCGGGACCCTATGATGGCTACACCTTC.

This clonotype was observed a few times. The CDR3 coding sequence is TGCGCCAGCAGCTCCAGGGGTAGGACCTATAATTCACCCCTCCACTTT. The encoded protein is CASSSRGRTYNSPLHF. J is TRBJ1-6 and V is TRBV5-1; perhaps TRBD1 as D (6 bases). With 3 bases removed from V and 2 bases from J, the gap between germline ends came to 12 bases. The germline CDR1 and CDR2 sequences are SGHRS and YFSETQ. This CDR3 has 16 residues. Filled out from reference TRBV5-1 and TRBJ1-6, the complete variable domain reads KAGVTQTPRYLIKTRGQQVTLSCSPISGHRSVSWYQQTPGQGLQFLFEYFSETQRNKGNFPGRFSGRQFSNSRSEMNVSTLELGDSALYLCASSSRGRTYNSPLHFGNGTRLTVT.

This clonotype has a handful of counts. V and J are TRBV20-1 and TRBJ1-6, with D tentatively TRBD1 (6 bases). This CDR3 contains 15 residues. CDR1 is DFQATT and CDR2 is SNEGSKA in the germline V gene (reference sequence). V lost 3 bases, J lost 3 bases, and 12 bases lay in between. This chain's CDR3 is CSASLGTNYNSPLHF. CDR3 DNA: TGCAGTGCTAGTCTCGGGACAAACTATAATTCACCCCTCCACTTT.

The J gene is TRBJ2-7, the V gene TRBV7-2; TRBD2 matches 11 bases. The germline gives CDR1 SGHTA, CDR2 FQGNSA. The CDR3 has 16 residues. Trimming at V came to 4 bases and at J to 0 bases, leaving 5 bases not matched to a gene. The CDR3 DNA sequence: TGTGCCAGCAGCTCCGCTAGCGGGAGGCCCTCCTACGAGCAGTACTTC. Translation gives CASSSASGRPSYEQYF.

This clonotype was seen only a few times. CDR3 DNA sequence: TGTGCCAGCAGTTCTCCCTGGGCCAGACAAGAGACCCAGTACTTC. It yields the protein CASSSPWARQETQYF. V and J are TRBV6-2 or TRBV6-3 and TRBJ2-5, with no clear D. CDR1 and CDR2 from the germline V gene are MNHEY and SVGEGT. The ends were cut back, 4 bases at V and 2 bases at J, with 14 bases in the middle. This CDR3 is built from 15 residues.

This clonotype was picked up a small number of times. The chain has TRBV7-2 and TRBJ2-1, with D perhaps TRBD1 or TRBD2 (5 bases each). The CDR3 is 15 residues long. Germline values: CDR1 SGHTA, CDR2 FQGNSA. V shed 5 bases and J shed 2 bases, with 13 bases lying between them. This chain's CDR3 is CASSRVGETYNEQFF. CDR3 nucleotides: TGTGCCAGCAGCCGGGTGGGGGAAACCTACAATGAGCAGTTCTTC.